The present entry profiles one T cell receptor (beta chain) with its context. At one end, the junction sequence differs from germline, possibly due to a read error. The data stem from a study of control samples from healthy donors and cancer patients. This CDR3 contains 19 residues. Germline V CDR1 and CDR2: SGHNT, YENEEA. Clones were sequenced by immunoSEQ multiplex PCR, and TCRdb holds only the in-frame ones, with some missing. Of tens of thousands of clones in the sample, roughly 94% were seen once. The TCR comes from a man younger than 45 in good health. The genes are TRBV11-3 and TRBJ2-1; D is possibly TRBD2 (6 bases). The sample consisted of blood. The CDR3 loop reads CASRLDSAGLPFSYNEQFF. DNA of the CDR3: TGTGCCAGCAGGTTAGACTCCGCGGGGCTCCCCTTCTCCTACAATGAGCAGTTCTTC. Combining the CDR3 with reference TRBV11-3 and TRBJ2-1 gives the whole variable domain EAGVVQSPRYKIIEKKQPVAFWCNPISGHNTLYWYLQNLGQGPELLIRYENEEAVDDSQLPKDRFSAERLKGVDSTLKIQPAELGDSAVYLCASRLDSAGLPFSYNEQFFGPGTRLTVL.